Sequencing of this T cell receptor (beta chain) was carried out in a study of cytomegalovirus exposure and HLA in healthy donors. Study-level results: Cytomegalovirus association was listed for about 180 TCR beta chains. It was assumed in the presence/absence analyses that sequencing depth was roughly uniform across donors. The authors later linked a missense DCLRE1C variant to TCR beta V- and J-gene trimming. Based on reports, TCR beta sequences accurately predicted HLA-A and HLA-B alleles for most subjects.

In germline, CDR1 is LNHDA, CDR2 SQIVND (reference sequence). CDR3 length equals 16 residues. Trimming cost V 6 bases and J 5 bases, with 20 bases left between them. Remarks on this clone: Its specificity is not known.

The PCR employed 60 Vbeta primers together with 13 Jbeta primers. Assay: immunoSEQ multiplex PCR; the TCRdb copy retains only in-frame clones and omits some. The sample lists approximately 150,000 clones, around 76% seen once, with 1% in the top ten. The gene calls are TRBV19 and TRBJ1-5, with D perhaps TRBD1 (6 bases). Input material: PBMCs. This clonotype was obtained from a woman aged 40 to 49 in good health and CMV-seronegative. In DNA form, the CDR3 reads TGTGCCAGTAGCCCCACGGGGGGCCGCTCGGATCAGCCCCAGCATTTT. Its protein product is CASSPTGGRSDQPQHF.